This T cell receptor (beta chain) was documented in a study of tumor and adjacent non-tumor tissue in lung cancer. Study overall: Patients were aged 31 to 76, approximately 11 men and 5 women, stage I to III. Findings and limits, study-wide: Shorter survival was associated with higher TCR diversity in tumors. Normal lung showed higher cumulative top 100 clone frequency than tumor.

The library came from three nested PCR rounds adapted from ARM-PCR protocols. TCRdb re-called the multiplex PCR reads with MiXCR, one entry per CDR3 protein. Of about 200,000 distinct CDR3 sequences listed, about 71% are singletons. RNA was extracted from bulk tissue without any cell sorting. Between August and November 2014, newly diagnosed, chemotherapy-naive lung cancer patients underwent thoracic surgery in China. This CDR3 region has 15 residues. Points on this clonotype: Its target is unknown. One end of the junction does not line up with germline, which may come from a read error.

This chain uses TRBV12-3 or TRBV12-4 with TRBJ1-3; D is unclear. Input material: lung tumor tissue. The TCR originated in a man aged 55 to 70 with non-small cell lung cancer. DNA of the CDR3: TGTTCCAGCAGCAGAGACCCCGGAGTTGGAAACACCATATATTTT. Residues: CSSSRDPGVGNTIYF.